The clone carrying this T cell receptor (beta chain) was picked up a small number of times. Its antigen remains unidentified. This sample was included in a study of T-cell reconstitution after alpha-beta-depleted transplantation in children. Points from the study as a whole: Where some patients showed high TCRbeta diversity at day 60, it came from recipient T cells and thymic progenitors that had survived. One year after transplant, T-cell counts and diversity came mostly from newly produced T cells.

Unique molecular identifiers were used to barcode this TCRbeta library. Each CDR3 protein is one row after TCRdb ran MiXCR on the PCR reads. The sample yields 550,000 to 800,000 distinct CDR3 sequences, about 12% seen once. Trimming removed 2 bases from V and 9 bases from J; junction bases left unmatched: 5. CDR1 and CDR2 (germline): SGHRS, YFSETQ. This CDR3 is built from 14 residues. V is TRBV5-1 and J is TRBJ1-6; 7 bases are a match to TRBD1. This receptor was obtained from a girl aged 2 to 10 with congenital amegakaryocytic thrombocytopenia, due to receive a stem cell transplant. The starting material was PBMCs, obtained before TCRalphabeta/CD19-depleted stem cell transplant. CDR3 region: CASSLQGKGSPLHF. CDR3 DNA: TGCGCCAGCAGCTTACAGGGGAAGGGTTCACCCCTCCACTTT.